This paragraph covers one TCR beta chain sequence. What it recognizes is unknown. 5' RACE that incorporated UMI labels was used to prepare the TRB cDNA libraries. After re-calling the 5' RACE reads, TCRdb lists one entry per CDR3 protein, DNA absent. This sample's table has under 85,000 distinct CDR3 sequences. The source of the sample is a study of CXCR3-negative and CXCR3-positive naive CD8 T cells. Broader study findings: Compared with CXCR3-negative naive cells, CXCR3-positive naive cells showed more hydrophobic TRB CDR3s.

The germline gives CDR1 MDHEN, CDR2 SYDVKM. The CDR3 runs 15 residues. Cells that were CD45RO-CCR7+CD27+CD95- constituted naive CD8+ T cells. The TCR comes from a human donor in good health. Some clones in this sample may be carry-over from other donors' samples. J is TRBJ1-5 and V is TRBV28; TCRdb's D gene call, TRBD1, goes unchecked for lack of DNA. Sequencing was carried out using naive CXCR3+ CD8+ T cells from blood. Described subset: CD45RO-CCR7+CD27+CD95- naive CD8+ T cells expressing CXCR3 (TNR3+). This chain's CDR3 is CASSLQGAFNQTQHF.